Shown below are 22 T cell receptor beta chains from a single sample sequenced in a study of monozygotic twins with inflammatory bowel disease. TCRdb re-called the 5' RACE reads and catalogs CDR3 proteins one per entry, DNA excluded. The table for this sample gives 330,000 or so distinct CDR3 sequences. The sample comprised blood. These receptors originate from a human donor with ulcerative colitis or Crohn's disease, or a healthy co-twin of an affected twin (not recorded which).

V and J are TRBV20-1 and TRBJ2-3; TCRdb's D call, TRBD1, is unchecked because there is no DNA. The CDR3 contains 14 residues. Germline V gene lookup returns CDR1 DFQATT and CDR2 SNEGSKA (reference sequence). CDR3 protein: CSASFRGSMDTQYF.

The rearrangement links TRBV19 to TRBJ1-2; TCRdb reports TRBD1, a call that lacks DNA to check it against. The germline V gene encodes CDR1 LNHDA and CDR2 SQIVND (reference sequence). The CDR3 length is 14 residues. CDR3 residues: CASSPEQGRLGYTF.

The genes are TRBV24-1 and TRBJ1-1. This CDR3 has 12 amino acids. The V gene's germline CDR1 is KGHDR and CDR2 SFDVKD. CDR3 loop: CATAGSGAEAFF.

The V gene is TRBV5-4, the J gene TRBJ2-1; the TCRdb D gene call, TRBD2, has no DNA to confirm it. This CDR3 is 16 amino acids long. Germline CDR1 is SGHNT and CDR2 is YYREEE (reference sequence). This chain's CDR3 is CASSLGLAGASNEQFF. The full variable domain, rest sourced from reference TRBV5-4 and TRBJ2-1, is ETGVTQSPTHLIKTRGQQVTLRCSSQSGHNTVSWYQQALGQGPQFIFQYYREEENGRGNFPPRFSGLQFPNYSSELNVNALELDDSALYLCASSLGLAGASNEQFFGPGTRLTVL.

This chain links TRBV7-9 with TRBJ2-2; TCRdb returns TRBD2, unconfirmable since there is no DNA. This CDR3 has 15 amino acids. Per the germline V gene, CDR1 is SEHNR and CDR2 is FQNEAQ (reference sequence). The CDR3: CVSRTTGGTSGELFF.

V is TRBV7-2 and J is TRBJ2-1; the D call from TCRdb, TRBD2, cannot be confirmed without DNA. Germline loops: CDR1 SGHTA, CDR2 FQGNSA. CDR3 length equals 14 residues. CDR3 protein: CASSLGTSNGEQFF.

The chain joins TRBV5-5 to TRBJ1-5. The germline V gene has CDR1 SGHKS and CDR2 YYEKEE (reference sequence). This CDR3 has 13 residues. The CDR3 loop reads CASSSNVIEPQHF.

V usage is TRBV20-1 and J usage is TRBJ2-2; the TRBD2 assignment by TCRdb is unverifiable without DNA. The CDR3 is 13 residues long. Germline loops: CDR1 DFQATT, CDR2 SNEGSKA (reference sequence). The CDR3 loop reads CSAPTSSTGELFF.

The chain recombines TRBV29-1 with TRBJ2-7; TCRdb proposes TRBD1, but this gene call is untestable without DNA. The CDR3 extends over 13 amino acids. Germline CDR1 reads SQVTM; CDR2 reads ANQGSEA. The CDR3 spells CSVDVSGTPEQYF.

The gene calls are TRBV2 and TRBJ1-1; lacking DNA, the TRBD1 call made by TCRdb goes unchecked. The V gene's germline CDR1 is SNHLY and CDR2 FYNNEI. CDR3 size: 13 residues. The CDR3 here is CASSVGRDTEAFF. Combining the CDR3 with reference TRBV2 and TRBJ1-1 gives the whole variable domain EPEVTQTPSHQVTQMGQEVILRCVPISNHLYFYWYRQILGQKVEFLVSFYNNEISEKSEIFDDQFSVERPDGSNFTLKIRSTKLEDSAMYFCASSVGRDTEAFFGQGTRLTVV.

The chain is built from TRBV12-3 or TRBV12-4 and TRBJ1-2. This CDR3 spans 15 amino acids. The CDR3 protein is CASSLRLASNYGYTF.

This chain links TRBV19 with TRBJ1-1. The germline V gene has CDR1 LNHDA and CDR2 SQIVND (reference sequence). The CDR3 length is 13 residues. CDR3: CASSPGSGNEAFF.

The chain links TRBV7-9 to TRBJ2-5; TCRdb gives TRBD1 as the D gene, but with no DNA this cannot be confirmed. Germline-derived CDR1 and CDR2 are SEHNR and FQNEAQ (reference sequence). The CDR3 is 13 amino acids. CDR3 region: CAWGTGEEATQYF. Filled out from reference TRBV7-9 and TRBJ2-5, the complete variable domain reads DTGVSQNPRHKITKRGQNVTFRCDPISEHNRLYWYRQTLGQGPEFLTYFQNEAQLEKSRLLSDRFSAERPKGSFSTLEIQRTEQGDSAMYLCAWGTGEEATQYFGPGTRLLVL.

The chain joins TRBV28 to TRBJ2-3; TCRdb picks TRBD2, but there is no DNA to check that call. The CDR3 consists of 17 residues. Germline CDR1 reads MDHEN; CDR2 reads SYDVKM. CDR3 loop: CASSPRHWRGGPDTQYF.

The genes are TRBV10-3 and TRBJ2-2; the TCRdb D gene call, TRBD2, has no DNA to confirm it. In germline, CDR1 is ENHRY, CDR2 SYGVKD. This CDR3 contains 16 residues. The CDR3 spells CAISFFARGGTGELFF.

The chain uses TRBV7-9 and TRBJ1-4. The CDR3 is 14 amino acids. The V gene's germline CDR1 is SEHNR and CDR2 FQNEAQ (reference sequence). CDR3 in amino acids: CASSLAGSYEKLFF.

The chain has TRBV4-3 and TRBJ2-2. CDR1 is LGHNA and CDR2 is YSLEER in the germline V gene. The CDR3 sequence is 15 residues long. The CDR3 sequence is CASSQGVLNTGELFF.

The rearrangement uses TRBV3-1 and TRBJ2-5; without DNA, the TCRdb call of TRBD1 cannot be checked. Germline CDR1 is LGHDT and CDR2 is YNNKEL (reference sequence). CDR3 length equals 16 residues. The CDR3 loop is CASSLFTGGHVETQYF.

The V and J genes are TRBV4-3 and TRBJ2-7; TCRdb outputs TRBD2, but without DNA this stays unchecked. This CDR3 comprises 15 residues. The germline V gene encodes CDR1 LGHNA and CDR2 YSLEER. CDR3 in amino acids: CASSQEAGKLYEQYF.

Here the CDR3 reads CASRKRGGLFGELFF. The genes are TRBV5-6 and TRBJ2-2; the TRBD2 assignment by TCRdb is unverifiable without DNA. The CDR3 is 15 amino acids. The germline V gene encodes CDR1 SGHDT and CDR2 YYEEEE.

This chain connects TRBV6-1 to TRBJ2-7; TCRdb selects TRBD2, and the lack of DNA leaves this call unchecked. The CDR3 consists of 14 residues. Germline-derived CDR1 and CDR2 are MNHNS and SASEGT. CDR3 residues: CASSVAGLSYEQYF.

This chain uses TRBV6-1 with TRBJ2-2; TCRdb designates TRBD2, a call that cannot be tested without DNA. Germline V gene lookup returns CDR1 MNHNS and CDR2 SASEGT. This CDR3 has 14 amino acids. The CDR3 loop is CASRSSGRDGELFF.